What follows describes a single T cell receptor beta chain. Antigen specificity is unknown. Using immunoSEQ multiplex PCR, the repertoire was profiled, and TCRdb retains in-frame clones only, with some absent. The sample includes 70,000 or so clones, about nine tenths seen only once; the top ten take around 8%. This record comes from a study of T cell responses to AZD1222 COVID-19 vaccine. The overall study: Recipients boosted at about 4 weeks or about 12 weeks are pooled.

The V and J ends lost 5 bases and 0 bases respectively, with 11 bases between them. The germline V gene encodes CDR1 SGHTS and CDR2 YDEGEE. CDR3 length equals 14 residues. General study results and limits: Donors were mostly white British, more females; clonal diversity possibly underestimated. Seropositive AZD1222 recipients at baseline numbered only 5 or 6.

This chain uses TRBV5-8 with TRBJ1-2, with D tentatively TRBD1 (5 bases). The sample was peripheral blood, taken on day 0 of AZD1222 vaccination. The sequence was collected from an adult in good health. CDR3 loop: CASSPGPSNYGYTF. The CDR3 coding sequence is TGTGCCAGCAGTCCGGGACCTTCTAACTATGGCTACACCTTC. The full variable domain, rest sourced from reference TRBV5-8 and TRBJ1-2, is EAGVTQSPTHLIKTRGQQATLRCSPISGHTSVYWYQQALGLGLQFLLWYDEGEERNRGNFPPRFSGRQFPNYSSELNVNALELEDSALYLCASSPGPSNYGYTFGSGTRLTVV.